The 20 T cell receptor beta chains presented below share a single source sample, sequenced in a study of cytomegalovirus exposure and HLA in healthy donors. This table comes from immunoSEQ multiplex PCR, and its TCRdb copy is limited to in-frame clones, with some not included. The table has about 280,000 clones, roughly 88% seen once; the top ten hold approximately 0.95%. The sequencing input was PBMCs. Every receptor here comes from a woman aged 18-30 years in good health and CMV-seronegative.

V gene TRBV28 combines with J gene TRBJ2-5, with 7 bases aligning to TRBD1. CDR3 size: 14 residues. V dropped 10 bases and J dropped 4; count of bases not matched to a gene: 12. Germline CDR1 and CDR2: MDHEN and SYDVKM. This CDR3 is CATRAGGSVETQYF. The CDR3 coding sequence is TGTGCCACCAGGGCAGGGGGTTCAGTAGAGACCCAGTACTTC.

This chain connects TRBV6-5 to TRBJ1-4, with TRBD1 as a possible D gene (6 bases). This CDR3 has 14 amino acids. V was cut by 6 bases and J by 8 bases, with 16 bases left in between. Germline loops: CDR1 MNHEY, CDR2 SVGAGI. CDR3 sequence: CASRGGGGREKLFF. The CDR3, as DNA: TGTGCCAGCAGGGGGGGCGGGGGACGGGAAAAACTGTTTTTT.

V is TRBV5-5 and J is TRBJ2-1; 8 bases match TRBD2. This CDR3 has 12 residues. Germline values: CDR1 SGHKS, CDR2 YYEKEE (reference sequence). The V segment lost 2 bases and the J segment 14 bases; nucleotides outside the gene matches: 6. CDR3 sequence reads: CASSFLTSEKFF. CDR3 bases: TGTGCCAGCAGCTTCCTGACTAGCGAGAAGTTCTTC. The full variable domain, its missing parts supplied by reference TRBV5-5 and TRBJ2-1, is DAGVTQSPTHLIKTRGQQVTLRCSPISGHKSVSWYQQVLGQGPQFIFQYYEKEERGRGNFPDRFSARQFPNYSSELNVNALLLGDSALYLCASSFLTSEKFFGPGTRLTVL.

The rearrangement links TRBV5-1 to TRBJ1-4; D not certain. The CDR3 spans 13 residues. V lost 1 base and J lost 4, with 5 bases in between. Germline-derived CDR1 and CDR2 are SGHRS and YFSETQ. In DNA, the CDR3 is TGCGCCAGCAGCTTGACAAGTAATGAAAAACTGTTTTTT. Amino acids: CASSLTSNEKLFF.

The CDR3 is CASSYSRGYGYTF. CDR3 sequence (DNA): TGTGCCAGCAGTTACTCGAGAGGCTATGGCTACACCTTC. This rearrangement joins TRBV6-5 to TRBJ1-2; D not certain. This CDR3 comprises 13 residues. V lost 0 bases, J lost 4 bases, and 6 bases lay in between. In germline, CDR1 is MNHEY, CDR2 SVGAGI.

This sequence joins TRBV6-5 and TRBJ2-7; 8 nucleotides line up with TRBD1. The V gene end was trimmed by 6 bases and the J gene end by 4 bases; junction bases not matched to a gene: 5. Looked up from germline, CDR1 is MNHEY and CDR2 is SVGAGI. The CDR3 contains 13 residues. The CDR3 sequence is CASSQGQEYEQYF. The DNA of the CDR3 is TGTGCCAGCAGCCAGGGACAGGAGTACGAGCAGTACTTC.

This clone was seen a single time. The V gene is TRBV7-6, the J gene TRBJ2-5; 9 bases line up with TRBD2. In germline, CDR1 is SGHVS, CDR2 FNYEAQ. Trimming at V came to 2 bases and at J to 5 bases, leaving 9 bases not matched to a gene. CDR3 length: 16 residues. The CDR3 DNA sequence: TGTGCCAGCAGCTTACGAGGTGTTAGCGGGAGTGAGACCCAGTACTTC. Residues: CASSLRGVSGSETQYF.

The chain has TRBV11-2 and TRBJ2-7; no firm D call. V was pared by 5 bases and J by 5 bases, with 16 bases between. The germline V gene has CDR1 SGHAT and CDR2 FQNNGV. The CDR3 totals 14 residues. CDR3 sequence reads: CASSRVEVFNEQYF. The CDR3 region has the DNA TGTGCCAGCAGCCGGGTTGAGGTATTCAACGAGCAGTACTTC.

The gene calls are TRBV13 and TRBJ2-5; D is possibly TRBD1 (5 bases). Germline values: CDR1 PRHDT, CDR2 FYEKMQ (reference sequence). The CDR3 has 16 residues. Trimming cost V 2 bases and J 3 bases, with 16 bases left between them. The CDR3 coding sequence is TGTGCCAGCAGCTTAAATTTGGGTCAGGGTAAAGAGACCCAGTACTTC. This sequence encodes CASSLNLGQGKETQYF. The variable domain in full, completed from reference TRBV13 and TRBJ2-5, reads AAGVIQSPRHLIKEKRETATLKCYPIPRHDTVYWYQQGPGQDPQFLISFYEKMQSDKGSIPDRFSAQQFSDYHSELNMSSLELGDSALYFCASSLNLGQGKETQYFGPGTRLLVL.

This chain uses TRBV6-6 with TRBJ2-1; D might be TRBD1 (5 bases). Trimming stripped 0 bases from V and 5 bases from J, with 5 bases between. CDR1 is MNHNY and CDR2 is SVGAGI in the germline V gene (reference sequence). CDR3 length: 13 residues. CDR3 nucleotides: TGTGCCAGCAGTTACTCGACAGACAATGAGCAGTTCTTC. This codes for CASSYSTDNEQFF.

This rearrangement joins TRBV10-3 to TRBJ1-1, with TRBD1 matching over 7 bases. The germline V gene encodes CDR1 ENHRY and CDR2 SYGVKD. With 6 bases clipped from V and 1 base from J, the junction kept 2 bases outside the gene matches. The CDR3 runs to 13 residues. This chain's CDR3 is CAIRTGKNTEAFF. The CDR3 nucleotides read TGTGCCATCAGGACAGGGAAGAACACTGAAGCTTTCTTT.

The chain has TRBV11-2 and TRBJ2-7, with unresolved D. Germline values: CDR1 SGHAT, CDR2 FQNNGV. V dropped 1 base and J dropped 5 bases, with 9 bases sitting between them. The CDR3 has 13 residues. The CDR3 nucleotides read TGTGCCAGCAGCTTAGCGTGGGCAAACGAGCAGTACTTC. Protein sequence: CASSLAWANEQYF.

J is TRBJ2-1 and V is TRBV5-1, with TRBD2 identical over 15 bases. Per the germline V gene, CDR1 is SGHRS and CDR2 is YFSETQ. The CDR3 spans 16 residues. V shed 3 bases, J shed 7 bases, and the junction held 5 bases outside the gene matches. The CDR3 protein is CASSSGLAGGENEQFF. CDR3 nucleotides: TGCGCCAGCAGCTCTGGACTAGCGGGAGGGGAGAATGAGCAGTTCTTC.

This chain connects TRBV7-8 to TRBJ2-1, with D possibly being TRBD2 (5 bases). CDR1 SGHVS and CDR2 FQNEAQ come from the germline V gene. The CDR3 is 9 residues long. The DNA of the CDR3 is TGTGTTATCGGGGATGAGCAGTTCTTC. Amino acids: CVIGDEQFF.

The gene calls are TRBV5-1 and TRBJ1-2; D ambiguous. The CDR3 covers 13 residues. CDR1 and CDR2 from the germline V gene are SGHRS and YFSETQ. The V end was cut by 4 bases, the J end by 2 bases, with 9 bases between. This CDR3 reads CASSDRENYGYTF. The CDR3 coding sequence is TGCGCCAGCAGCGATCGGGAAAACTATGGCTACACCTTC.

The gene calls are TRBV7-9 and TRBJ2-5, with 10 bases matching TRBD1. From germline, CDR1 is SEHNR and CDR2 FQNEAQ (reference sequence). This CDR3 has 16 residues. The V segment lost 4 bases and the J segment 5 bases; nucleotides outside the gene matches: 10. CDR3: CASSYPPGQGKETQYF. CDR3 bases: TGTGCCAGCAGCTACCCTCCGGGACAGGGGAAGGAGACCCAGTACTTC.

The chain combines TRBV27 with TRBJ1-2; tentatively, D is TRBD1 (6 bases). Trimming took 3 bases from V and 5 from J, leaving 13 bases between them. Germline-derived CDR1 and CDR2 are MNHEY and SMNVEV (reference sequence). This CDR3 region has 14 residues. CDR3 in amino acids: CASSLGGRGYGYTF. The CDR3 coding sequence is TGTGCCAGCAGTTTGGGGGGGCGCGGGTATGGCTACACCTTC.

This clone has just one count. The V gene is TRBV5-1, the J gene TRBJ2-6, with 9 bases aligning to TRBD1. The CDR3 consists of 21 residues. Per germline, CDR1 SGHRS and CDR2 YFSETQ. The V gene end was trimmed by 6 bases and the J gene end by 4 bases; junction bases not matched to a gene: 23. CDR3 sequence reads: CASMKNRGTGRPKAGANVLTF. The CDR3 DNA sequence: TGCGCCAGCATGAAGAACCGGGGGACAGGGAGACCAAAGGCGGGGGCCAACGTCCTGACTTTC.

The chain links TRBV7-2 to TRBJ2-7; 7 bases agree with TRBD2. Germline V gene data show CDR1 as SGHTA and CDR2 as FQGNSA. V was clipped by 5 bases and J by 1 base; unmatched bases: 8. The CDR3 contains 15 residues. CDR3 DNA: TGTGCCAGCAGCGTATCCCGGCGGGAGTCCTACGAGCAGTACTTC. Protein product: CASSVSRRESYEQYF.

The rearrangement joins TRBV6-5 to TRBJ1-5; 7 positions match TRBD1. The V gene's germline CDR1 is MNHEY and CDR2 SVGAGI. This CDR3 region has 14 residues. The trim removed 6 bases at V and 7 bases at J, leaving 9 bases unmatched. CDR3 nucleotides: TGTGCCAGCAGAAGTAGACAGGGCTGGCAGCCCCAGCATTTT. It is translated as CASRSRQGWQPQHF.